One sample yielded the 7 T cell receptor beta chains listed below, sequenced in a study of T cells in Graves' hyperthyroidism and ophthalmopathy. The investigators amplified TCR beta CDR3 regions from RNA transcripts. HTBI primers were the set used in a first-round RT-PCR of the TCR CDR3. TCRdb reprocessed the multiplex PCR reads with MiXCR, giving one entry per CDR3 protein. This sample has about 360,000 distinct CDR3 sequences, with 13% found just once. The specimen was blood. Receptors originate from a woman aged 18-30 years with Graves' hyperthyroidism.

The chain carries TRBV25-1 and TRBJ1-2; 10 bases agree with TRBD1. The CDR3 loop spans 14 amino acids. Trimming at V came to 6 bases and at J to 4 bases, leaving 5 bases not matched to a gene. Germline V lookup: CDR1 MGHDK, CDR2 SYGVNS. This chain's CDR3 is CASSHRDRGYGYTF. The CDR3 nucleotides read TGTGCCAGCAGCCACAGGGACAGGGGCTATGGCTACACCTTC.

This clonotype was recorded at least ten times. This CDR3 is CSARVGLRTDTQYF. CDR3 DNA: TGCAGTGCTAGAGTGGGACTTCGCACAGATACGCAGTATTTT. This chain uses TRBV20-1 with TRBJ2-3, with a tentative D call TRBD2 (6 bases). This CDR3 region has 14 residues. The V and J ends lost 1 base and 1 base respectively, with 9 bases between them. CDR1 is DFQATT, CDR2 SNEGSKA, per germline (reference sequence).

Many counts were recorded for this clonotype. The J gene is TRBJ2-7, the V gene TRBV2; 9 bases match TRBD2. The CDR3 is made up of 15 amino acids. The V segment lost 1 base and the J segment 2 bases; nucleotides outside the gene matches: 3. Germline CDR1 is SNHLY and CDR2 is FYNNEI. The CDR3 DNA reads TGTGCCAGCAGTGAAGGGGCTAGCGGGACCTACGAGCAGTACTTC. Translating it yields CASSEGASGTYEQYF.

The sample holds many counts of this clonotype. This CDR3 reads CSAKLSGTVSYEQYF. In DNA, the CDR3 is TGCAGTGCTAAACTGTCCGGGACAGTCTCCTACGAGCAGTACTTC. The rearrangement joins TRBV20-1 to TRBJ2-7; 7 positions match TRBD1. This CDR3 has 15 amino acids. The germline V gene encodes CDR1 DFQATT and CDR2 SNEGSKA (reference sequence). V was clipped by 4 bases and J by 0 bases; unmatched bases: 9.

This clonotype was recorded many times. V usage is TRBV28 and J usage is TRBJ2-5, with no clear D. CDR1 and CDR2 (germline): MDHEN, SYDVKM. The V gene lost 7 bases and the J gene lost 7 bases, with 19 bases spanning the gap. This CDR3 region has 14 residues. The CDR3 loop reads CASNRDGAAGTQYF. The CDR3 region has the DNA TGTGCCAGCAACCGTGATGGAGCAGCTGGGACCCAGTACTTC. The full variable domain, rest sourced from reference TRBV28 and TRBJ2-5, is DVKVTQSSRYLVKRTGEKVFLECVQDMDHENMFWYRQDPGLGLRLIYFSYDVKMKEKGDIPEGYSVSREKKERFSLILESASTNQTSMYLCASNRDGAAGTQYFGPGTRLLVL.

This clonotype occurred a few times. The chain uses TRBV2 and TRBJ2-2; 7 bases are shared with TRBD1. Trimming removed 1 base from V and 7 bases from J; junction bases left unmatched: 6. Germline CDR1 and CDR2: SNHLY and FYNNEI. The CDR3 has 15 amino acids. The CDR3 sequence is CASSEVGGRVGELFF. CDR3 DNA sequence: TGTGCCAGCAGTGAAGTAGGGGGCAGGGTCGGGGAGCTGTTTTTT.

A remark on this clonotype: One base away lies a much larger clone, so this may be a sequencing read error. The chain uses TRBV5-1 and TRBJ2-1, with D unresolved. CDR1 and CDR2 (germline): SGHRS, YFSETQ. The CDR3 covers 13 residues. V was cut by 1 base and J by 10 bases, with 12 bases left in between. DNA for the CDR3: TGCGCCAGCAGCTTGTTATCGGGCAGCGAGCAGTTCTTC. Protein product: CASSLLSGSEQFF.